Described below is a single T cell receptor (beta chain) sequence and its context. Its antigen is unidentified. Second-dose intervals of approximately 4 or approximately 12 weeks were pooled. TCRdb's table, derived via immunoSEQ multiplex PCR, lists solely in-frame clones and lacks some. The sample records about 150,000 clones, roughly nine tenths being singletons. This record comes from a study of T cell responses to AZD1222 COVID-19 vaccine. Points from the study as a whole: Spike-specific TCR breadth and depth rose after two AZD1222 doses. Baseline serology detected seropositivity in only 6 or 7 AZD1222 recipients.

Germline V CDR1 and CDR2: DFQATT, SNEGSKA (reference sequence). The CDR3 is 15 amino acids. Trimming stripped 3 bases from V and 10 bases from J, with 19 bases between. This chain connects TRBV20-1 to TRBJ1-6; D perhaps matches TRBD1 (5 bases). The sequenced sample was peripheral blood, obtained 28 days after the second AZD1222 dose. This clonotype originated in an adult who received the AZD1222 COVID-19 vaccine. CDR3 amino acids: CSASGDLTTLSPLHF. The CDR3 DNA reads as TGCAGTGCTAGTGGGGACCTTACTACTTTGTCACCCCTCCACTTT.